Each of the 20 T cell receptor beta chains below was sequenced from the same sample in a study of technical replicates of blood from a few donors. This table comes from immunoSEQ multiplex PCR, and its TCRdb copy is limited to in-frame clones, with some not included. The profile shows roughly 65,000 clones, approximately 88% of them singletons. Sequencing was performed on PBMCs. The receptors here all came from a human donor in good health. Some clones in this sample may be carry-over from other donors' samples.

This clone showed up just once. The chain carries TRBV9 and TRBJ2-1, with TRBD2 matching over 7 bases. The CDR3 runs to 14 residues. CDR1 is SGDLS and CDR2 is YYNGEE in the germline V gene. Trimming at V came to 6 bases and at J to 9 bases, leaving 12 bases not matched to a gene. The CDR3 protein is CASTRSSSGGEQFF. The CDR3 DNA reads TGTGCCAGCACCCGTAGTAGTTCGGGAGGTGAGCAGTTCTTC. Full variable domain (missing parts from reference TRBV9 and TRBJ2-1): DSGVTQTPKHLITATGQRVTLRCSPRSGDLSVYWYQQSLDQGLQFLIQYYNGEERAKGNILERFSAQQFPDLHSELNLSSLELGDSALYFCASTRSSSGGEQFFGPGTRLTVL.

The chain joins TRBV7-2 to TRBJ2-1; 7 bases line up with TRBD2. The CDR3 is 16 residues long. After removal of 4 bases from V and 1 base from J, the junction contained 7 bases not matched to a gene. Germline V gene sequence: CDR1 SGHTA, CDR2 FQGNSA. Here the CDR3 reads CASSSTSRASYNEQFF. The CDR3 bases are TGTGCCAGCAGCTCGACTAGCAGAGCATCCTACAATGAGCAGTTCTTC. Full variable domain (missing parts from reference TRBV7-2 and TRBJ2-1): GAGVSQSPSNKVTEKGKDVELRCDPISGHTALYWYRQSLGQGLEFLIYFQGNSAPDKSGLPSDRFSAERTGGSVSTLTIQRTQQEDSAVYLCASSSTSRASYNEQFFGPGTRLTVL.

CDR3 coding DNA: TGTGCCAGCAGTGATACCAGCGGGAGTGACGAGCAGTACTTC. This encodes CASSDTSGSDEQYF. The chain combines TRBV5-5 with TRBJ2-7; 8 positions match TRBD2. Looked up from germline, CDR1 is SGHKS and CDR2 is YYEKEE (reference sequence). This CDR3 has 14 amino acids. Trimming at V came to 5 bases and at J to 5 bases, leaving 9 bases not matched to a gene.

For the CDR3, the DNA is TGTGCCAGCAGTACCGACAGAAACTATGGCTACACCTTC. It specifies CASSTDRNYGYTF. V gene TRBV2 combines with J gene TRBJ1-2; a possible D gene is TRBD1 (5 bases). Trimming took 5 bases from V and 2 from J, leaving 9 bases between them. CDR1 is SNHLY and CDR2 is FYNNEI in the germline V gene. The CDR3 has 13 amino acids.

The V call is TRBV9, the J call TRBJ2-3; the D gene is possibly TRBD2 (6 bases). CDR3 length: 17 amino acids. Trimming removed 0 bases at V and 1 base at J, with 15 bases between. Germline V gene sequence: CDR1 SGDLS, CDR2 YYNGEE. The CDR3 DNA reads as TGTGCCAGCAGCGTAGCCCCCGGACGGGAGCGCACAGATACGCAGTATTTT. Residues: CASSVAPGRERTDTQYF.

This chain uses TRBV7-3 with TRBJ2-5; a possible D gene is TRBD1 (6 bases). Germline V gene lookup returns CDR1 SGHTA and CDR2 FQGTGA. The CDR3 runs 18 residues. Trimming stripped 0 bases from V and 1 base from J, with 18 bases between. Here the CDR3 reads CASSLTPILTGSQETQYF. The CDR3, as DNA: TGTGCCAGCAGCTTAACGCCGATTTTGACAGGCTCCCAAGAGACCCAGTACTTC.

CDR3 loop: CASSPRGRPTDTQYF. CDR3 sequence (DNA): TGTGCCAGCAGTCCTCGAGGGAGACCCACAGATACGCAGTATTTT. The V gene is TRBV14, the J gene TRBJ2-3; D is perhaps TRBD2 (5 bases). The CDR3 has 15 amino acids. Germline V gene data show CDR1 as SGHDN and CDR2 as FVKESK. Trimming removed 6 bases from V and 2 bases from J, with 15 bases in between.

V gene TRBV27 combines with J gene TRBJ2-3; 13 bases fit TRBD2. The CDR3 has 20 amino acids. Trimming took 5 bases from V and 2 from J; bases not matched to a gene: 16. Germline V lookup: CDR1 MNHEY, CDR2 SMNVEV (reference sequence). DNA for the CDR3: TGTGCCAGCAGTCCCCTTTTCGGACTAGCGGGAGTTCGGGCCACAGATACGCAGTATTTT. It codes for CASSPLFGLAGVRATDTQYF.

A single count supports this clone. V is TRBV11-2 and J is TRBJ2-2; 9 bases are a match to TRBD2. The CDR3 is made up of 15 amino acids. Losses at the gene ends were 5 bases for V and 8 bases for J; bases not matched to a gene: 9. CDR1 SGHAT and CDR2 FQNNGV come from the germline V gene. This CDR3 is CASSPLAGASGELFF. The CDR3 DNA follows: TGTGCCAGCAGCCCATTAGCGGGAGCATCAGGGGAGCTGTTTTTT. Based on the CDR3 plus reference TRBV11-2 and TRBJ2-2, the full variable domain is EAGVAQSPRYKIIEKRQSVAFWCNPISGHATLYWYQQILGQGPKLLIQFQNNGVVDDSQLPKDRFSAERLKGVDSTLKIQPAKLEDSAVYLCASSPLAGASGELFFGEGSRLTVL.

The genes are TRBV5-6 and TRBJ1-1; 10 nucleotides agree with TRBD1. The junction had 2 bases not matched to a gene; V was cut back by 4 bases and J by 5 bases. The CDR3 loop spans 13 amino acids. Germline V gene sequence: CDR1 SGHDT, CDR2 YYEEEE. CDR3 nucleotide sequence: TGTGCCAGCAGCAGGACAGGGGGTACTGAAGCTTTCTTT. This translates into CASSRTGGTEAFF.

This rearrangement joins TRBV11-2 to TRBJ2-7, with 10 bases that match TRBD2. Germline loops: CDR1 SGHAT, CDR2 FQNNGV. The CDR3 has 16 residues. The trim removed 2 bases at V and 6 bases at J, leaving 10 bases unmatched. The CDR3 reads CASSLLAGGQRSEQYF. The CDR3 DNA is TGTGCCAGCAGCTTATTAGCGGGGGGACAAAGGAGCGAGCAGTACTTC.

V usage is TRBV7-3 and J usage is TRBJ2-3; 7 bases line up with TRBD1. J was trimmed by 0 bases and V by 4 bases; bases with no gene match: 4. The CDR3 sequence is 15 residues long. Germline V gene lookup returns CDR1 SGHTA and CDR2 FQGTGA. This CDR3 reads CASSSTGFSTDTQYF. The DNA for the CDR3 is TGTGCCAGCAGCTCGACAGGGTTTAGCACAGATACGCAGTATTTT.

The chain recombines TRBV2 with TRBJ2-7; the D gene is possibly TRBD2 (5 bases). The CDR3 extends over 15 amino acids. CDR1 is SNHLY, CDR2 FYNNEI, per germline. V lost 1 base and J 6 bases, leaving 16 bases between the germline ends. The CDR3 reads CASSEERVGSAEQYF. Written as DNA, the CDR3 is TGTGCCAGCAGTGAAGAGAGGGTGGGCTCCGCCGAGCAGTACTTC. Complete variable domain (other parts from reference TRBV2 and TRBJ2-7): EPEVTQTPSHQVTQMGQEVILRCVPISNHLYFYWYRQILGQKVEFLVSFYNNEISEKSEIFDDQFSVERPDGSNFTLKIRSTKLEDSAMYFCASSEERVGSAEQYFGPGTRLTVT.

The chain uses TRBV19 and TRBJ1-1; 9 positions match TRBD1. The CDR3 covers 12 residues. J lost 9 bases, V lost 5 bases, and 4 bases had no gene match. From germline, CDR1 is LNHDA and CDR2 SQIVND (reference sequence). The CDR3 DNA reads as TGTGCCAGTAGTGTACAGGGGGCTAAAGCTTTCTTT. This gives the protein CASSVQGAKAFF.

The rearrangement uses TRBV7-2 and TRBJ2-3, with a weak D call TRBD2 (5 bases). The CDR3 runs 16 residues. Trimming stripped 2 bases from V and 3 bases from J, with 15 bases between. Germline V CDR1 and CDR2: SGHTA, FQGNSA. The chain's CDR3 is CASSLTRRVGTDTQYF. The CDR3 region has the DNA TGTGCCAGCAGCTTAACTCGGCGGGTTGGGACAGATACGCAGTATTTT. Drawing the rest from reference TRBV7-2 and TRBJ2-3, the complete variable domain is GAGVSQSPSNKVTEKGKDVELRCDPISGHTALYWYRQSLGQGLEFLIYFQGNSAPDKSGLPSDRFSAERTGGSVSTLTIQRTQQEDSAVYLCASSLTRRVGTDTQYFGPGTRLTVL.

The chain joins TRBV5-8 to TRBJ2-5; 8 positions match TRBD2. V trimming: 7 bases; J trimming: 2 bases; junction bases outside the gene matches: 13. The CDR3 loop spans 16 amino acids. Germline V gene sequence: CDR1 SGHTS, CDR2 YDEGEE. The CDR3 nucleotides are TGTGCCAGCCGGCGGGGGGTTAACGACCGACAAGAGACCCAGTACTTC. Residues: CASRRGVNDRQETQYF.

The CDR3 nucleotides are TGTGCCAGCAGTGAAGGACAGGGGGCGTTAGGTGAGCAGTTCTTC. It is translated as CASSEGQGALGEQFF. This chain uses TRBV2 with TRBJ2-1, with 10 bases fitting TRBD1. The germline V gene encodes CDR1 SNHLY and CDR2 FYNNEI. The trim removed 1 base at V and 9 bases at J, leaving 6 bases unmatched. The CDR3 is made up of 15 amino acids.

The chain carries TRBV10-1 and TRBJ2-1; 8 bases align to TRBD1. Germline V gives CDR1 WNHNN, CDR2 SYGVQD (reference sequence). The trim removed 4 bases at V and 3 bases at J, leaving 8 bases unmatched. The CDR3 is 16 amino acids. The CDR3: CASSGFTQGGYNEQFF. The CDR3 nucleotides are TGCGCCAGCAGTGGTTTCACACAGGGGGGCTACAATGAGCAGTTCTTC.

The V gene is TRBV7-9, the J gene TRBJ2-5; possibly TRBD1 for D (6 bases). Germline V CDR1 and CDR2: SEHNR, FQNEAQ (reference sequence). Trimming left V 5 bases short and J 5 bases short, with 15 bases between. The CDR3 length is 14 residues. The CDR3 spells CASSPFQGRETQYF. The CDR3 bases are TGTGCCAGCAGCCCTTTTCAGGGGCGGGAGACCCAGTACTTC.

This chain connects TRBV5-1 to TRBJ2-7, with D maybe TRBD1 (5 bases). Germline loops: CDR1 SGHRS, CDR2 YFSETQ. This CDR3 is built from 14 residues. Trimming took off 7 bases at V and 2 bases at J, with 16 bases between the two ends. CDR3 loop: CASRQSGLPYEQYF. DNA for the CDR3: TGCGCCAGCCGCCAATCAGGGTTACCCTACGAGCAGTACTTC.